The present T cell receptor (beta chain) was sequenced within a study of blood T cell repertoires in COVID-19. Individuals aged roughly 18 to 95 years were recruited from roughly 23 US areas. Each participant's cohort was designated according to participant-reported clinical history. The study counted Cohort 3 donors as recovered given two negative PCRs, clearance, or symptom resolution. Original analysis: Using reference gene primer amplification, nucleated cell counts were estimated. Clones were sequenced by immunoSEQ multiplex PCR, and TCRdb holds only the in-frame ones, with some missing. That table furnishes V, J and clone size, whereas the DNA furnished D and trimming. Found here are hundreds of thousands of clones, 80% to 90% of them singletons; the top ten hold 2% to 3%. The sequence was obtained from a woman younger than 30 who had recovered from COVID-19. What was sequenced was PBMCs or T cells enriched from blood (not recorded which).

CDR3 amino acids: CASSYSIGGGSYNEQFF. CDR3 in DNA: TGTGCCAGCAGTTACTCGATCGGCGGGGGCTCCTACAATGAGCAGTTCTTC. V gene TRBV6-2 or TRBV6-3 combines with J gene TRBJ2-1; 7 nucleotides agree with TRBD2. The germline V gene encodes CDR1 MNHEY and CDR2 SVGEGT. This CDR3 has 17 residues. The V and J ends lost 0 bases and 0 bases, in that order; junction bases with no gene match: 5.